This passage covers 22 T cell receptor beta chains from one sample sequenced in a study of blood T cells in healthy people across ages. A sample-barcoded 5' primer and a J-beta primer mix were used in a second PCR of roughly 6 to 12 cycles. Using its own MiXCR run on the 5' RACE reads, TCRdb lists one record per CDR3 protein. The sample lists around 1,000,000 distinct CDR3 sequences, 20% to 25% occurring once. The sample also formed part of further work on T cells of mothers and their children.

Source material: blood. The receptors shown here come from a girl aged 2 to 10 in good health.

V is TRBV20-1 and J is TRBJ2-4, with D possibly matching TRBD2 (5 bases). V lost 0 bases to trimming and J lost 0 bases, with 15 bases between them. The CDR3 is 17 amino acids. The germline V gene has CDR1 DFQATT and CDR2 SNEGSKA (reference sequence). The CDR3 sequence is CSAREELGPLAKNIQYF. CDR3 nucleotide sequence: TGCAGTGCTAGAGAAGAACTAGGGCCATTAGCCAAAAACATTCAGTACTTC.

CDR3 in DNA: TGCAGTGCTCCCAGGGAAGATACGCAGTATTTT. It yields the protein CSAPREDTQYF. V is TRBV20-1 and J is TRBJ2-3; perhaps TRBD1 as D (5 bases). Trimming left V 5 bases short and J 5 bases short, with 8 bases between. CDR3 length equals 11 residues. The germline V gene encodes CDR1 DFQATT and CDR2 SNEGSKA (reference sequence).

This clonotype was detected only a few times. V and J are TRBV20-1 and TRBJ2-1; D gene unclear. The germline V and J ends were trimmed by 7 bases and 6 bases, with 1 base remaining between them. Germline CDR1 DFQATT, CDR2 SNEGSKA (reference sequence). The CDR3 sequence is 8 residues long. The DNA of the CDR3 is TGCAGTGTCAATGAGCAGTTCTTC. This gives the protein CSVNEQFF.

The V gene is TRBV4-1, the J gene TRBJ2-1, with 7 nucleotides matching TRBD2. The CDR3 runs 13 residues. The germline V gene has CDR1 MGHRA and CDR2 YSYEKL. The J segment lost 9 bases and the V segment lost 3 bases, leaving 5 bases of the junction unmatched. The CDR3 reads CASSHGLVSEQFF. DNA of the CDR3: TGCGCCAGCAGCCATGGACTAGTGTCTGAGCAGTTCTTC.

This clonotype showed up just a few times. The rearrangement uses TRBV19 and TRBJ1-2; unclear D gene. This CDR3 comprises 15 residues. V dropped 3 bases and J dropped 6 bases, with 17 bases sitting between them. Germline V lookup: CDR1 LNHDA, CDR2 SQIVND (reference sequence). In nucleotides, the CDR3 is TGTGCCAGTAGTATGGGGATCAAGAGAGGCGATGGCTACACCTTC. It translates to CASSMGIKRGDGYTF.

The chain has TRBV15 and TRBJ1-4, with unresolved D. Germline loops: CDR1 LNHNV, CDR2 YYDKDF (reference sequence). CDR3 length: 15 amino acids. With 6 bases removed from V and 7 bases from J, the gap between germline ends came to 18 bases. CDR3 sequence reads: CATSLPTALGEKLFF. DNA for the CDR3: TGTGCCACCAGTCTCCCCACAGCCCTTGGTGAAAAACTGTTTTTT.

This clonotype was detected only a few times. The chain employs TRBV5-1 and TRBJ2-1; D perhaps matches TRBD1 (6 bases). CDR3 length: 17 amino acids. Germline lookup yields CDR1 SGHRS and CDR2 YFSETQ. V lost 0 bases, J lost 2 bases, and 15 bases lay in between. Written as DNA, the CDR3 is TGCGCCAGCAGCTTGGTCCAGACAGGTCGACCCTACAATGAGCAGTTCTTC. Protein product: CASSLVQTGRPYNEQFF.

The rearrangement joins TRBV7-9 to TRBJ2-1, with TRBD2 matching 8 bases. The trim removed 5 bases at V and 4 bases at J, leaving 7 bases unmatched. Germline values: CDR1 SEHNR, CDR2 FQNEAQ (reference sequence). This CDR3 is 15 amino acids long. CDR3 amino acids: CASSPKTSVYNEQFF. For the CDR3, the DNA is TGTGCCAGCAGCCCAAAGACTAGCGTATACAATGAGCAGTTCTTC.

The genes are TRBV11-2 and TRBJ2-3; D gene ambiguous. V lost 0 bases to trimming and J lost 4 bases, with 8 bases between them. Germline V gene data show CDR1 as SGHAT and CDR2 as FQNNGV. The CDR3 length is 14 residues. CDR3 DNA sequence: TGTGCCAGCAGCTTAGATAGGTTCGCAGATACGCAGTATTTT. Translating gives CASSLDRFADTQYF.

This clonotype was recorded a few times. The chain links TRBV9 to TRBJ2-3, with TRBD2 matching 14 bases. From germline, CDR1 is SGDLS and CDR2 YYNGEE. V was pared by 4 bases and J by 5 bases, with 6 bases of the junction left unmatched. The CDR3 is 16 residues long. The CDR3 region is CASSPLGTSGRDTQYF. DNA of the CDR3: TGTGCCAGCAGCCCACTTGGGACTAGCGGGAGAGATACGCAGTATTTT.

The sample holds a few counts of this clonotype. The chain combines TRBV21-1 with TRBJ2-4. TRBV21-1 is recorded as a pseudogene. The length of the CDR3 is 14 residues. The CDR3 region is CASSNRLAKNIQYF. The CDR3 coding sequence is TGTGCCAGCAGCAATAGGCTAGCCAAAAACATTCAGTACTTC.

The chain recombines TRBV11-3 with TRBJ2-1; the match to TRBD2 covers 8 bases. V lost 5 bases, J lost 8 bases, and 8 bases stayed unmatched. CDR1 SGHNT and CDR2 YENEEA come from the germline V gene. The CDR3 sequence is 14 residues long. The chain's CDR3 is CASSPRDGGDEQFF. CDR3 sequence (DNA): TGTGCCAGCAGCCCTAGGGACGGGGGGGATGAGCAGTTCTTC.

V usage is TRBV29-1 and J usage is TRBJ2-1; TRBD2 agrees at 7 bases. Germline V lookup: CDR1 SQVTM, CDR2 ANQGSEA. There are 14 residues in the CDR3. V lost 6 bases and J lost 3; bases outside the gene matches: 8. In DNA form, the CDR3 reads TGCAGCGTGAGATTAGCGGGTGTCTACAATGAGCAGTTCTTC. Encoded protein: CSVRLAGVYNEQFF.

Only a few counts were recorded for this clonotype. This chain uses TRBV11-2 with TRBJ2-3, with 10 bases aligning to TRBD2. CDR3 length: 15 amino acids. V lost 4 bases and J lost 5; bases outside the gene matches: 6. The germline V gene encodes CDR1 SGHAT and CDR2 FQNNGV. The CDR3 sequence is CASSSLAGAGDTQYF. The CDR3 DNA follows: TGTGCCAGCAGCTCTCTAGCGGGGGCCGGAGATACGCAGTATTTT.

This clonotype came up a few times. The V and J genes are TRBV27 and TRBJ2-1; D may correspond to TRBD1 or TRBD2 (5 bases each). Trimming removed 0 bases at V and 3 bases at J, with 9 bases between. The CDR3 extends over 15 amino acids. The germline CDR1 and CDR2 sequences are MNHEY and SMNVEV (reference sequence). The CDR3 DNA follows: TGTGCCAGCAGTTTATCCAGGGAGTACTACAATGAGCAGTTCTTC. Its translation: CASSLSREYYNEQFF.

This clonotype turned up a few times. V gene TRBV18 combines with J gene TRBJ2-1, with 10 bases matching TRBD1. In germline, CDR1 is KGHSH, CDR2 LQKENI. V lost 5 bases and J lost 9; bases outside the gene matches: 10. The CDR3 runs to 15 residues. CDR3 DNA sequence: TGTGCCAGCTCAGCCAACATTCGGACAGGGGGTGAGCAGTTCTTC. Its translation is CASSANIRTGGEQFF. The complete variable domain, with remaining parts taken from reference TRBV18 and TRBJ2-1, reads NAGVMQNPRHLVRRRGQEARLRCSPMKGHSHVYWYRQLPEEGLKFMVYLQKENIIDESGMPKERFSAEFPKEGPSILRIQQVVRGDSAAYFCASSANIRTGGEQFFGPGTRLTVL.

This clonotype was detected ten times or more. The rearrangement uses TRBV28 and TRBJ2-1; D is unresolved. CDR1 MDHEN and CDR2 SYDVKM come from the germline V gene. The ends were cut back, 3 bases at V and 7 bases at J, with 13 bases in the middle. The CDR3 spans 14 residues. The CDR3 is CASSLAGSKNEQFF. CDR3 nucleotides: TGTGCCAGCAGTTTGGCCGGGTCTAAGAATGAGCAGTTCTTC.

This clonotype was observed a handful of times. The chain joins TRBV9 to TRBJ1-6; D ambiguous. V was trimmed by 0 bases and J by 7 bases, leaving 11 bases between them. The germline CDR1 and CDR2 sequences are SGDLS and YYNGEE. CDR3 length equals 15 residues. The CDR3 coding sequence is TGTGCCAGCAGCGTAGCCCTGCACCAAAATTCACCCCTCCACTTT. It translates to CASSVALHQNSPLHF.

The chain recombines TRBV28 with TRBJ1-2; no firm D call. Deletions cut 8 bases from V and 2 bases from J, with 12 bases between. Germline CDR1 is MDHEN and CDR2 is SYDVKM. The CDR3 totals 13 residues. The DNA of the CDR3 is TGTGCCAGCGTCGTCGGGTTAAACTATGGCTACACCTTC. Its translation: CASVVGLNYGYTF.

The chain uses TRBV20-1 and TRBJ2-1; 9 nucleotides agree with TRBD2. TRBJ2-7 matches the DNA end more closely, so the J call is doubtful. Per germline, CDR1 DFQATT and CDR2 SNEGSKA (reference sequence). The CDR3 is made up of 11 amino acids. The CDR3 loop reads CSALLAGEQYF. The CDR3 nucleotides read TGCAGTGCCCTTCTAGCGGGGGAGCAGTACTTC.

The chain is built from TRBV28 and TRBJ2-2; 11 bases agree with TRBD1. The CDR3 has 15 amino acids. J lost 11 bases, V lost 4 bases, and 9 bases had no gene match. Germline V gives CDR1 MDHEN, CDR2 SYDVKM. CDR3 sequence reads: CASSYPSDRGPELFF. In DNA, the CDR3 is TGTGCCAGCAGTTACCCCTCGGACAGGGGGCCCGAGCTGTTTTTT. The full variable domain, its missing parts supplied by reference TRBV28 and TRBJ2-2, is DVKVTQSSRYLVKRTGEKVFLECVQDMDHENMFWYRQDPGLGLRLIYFSYDVKMKEKGDIPEGYSVSREKKERFSLILESASTNQTSMYLCASSYPSDRGPELFFGEGSRLTVL.

This clonotype has a handful of counts. Mismatch with germline at one junction end may stem from a read error. This rearrangement joins TRBV20-1 to TRBJ1-4; D remains unclear. The CDR3 contains 11 residues. Germline CDR1 and CDR2: DFQATT and SNEGSKA (reference sequence). The DNA for the CDR3 is TGCAGTGCTACCCTACCGCAAGACGGGGTTTTT. Its translation is CSATLPQDGVF.